This TCR beta chain was sequenced during a study of blood T cell repertoires in COVID-19. The germline V gene has CDR1 SGHVS and CDR2 FQNEAQ. The CDR3 is made up of 15 amino acids. V dropped 5 bases and J dropped 9; count of bases not matched to a gene: 13. Sequenced by immunoSEQ multiplex PCR; TCRdb stores in-frame clones only, minus some. The sample holds about 100,000 clones; about four fifths are singletons and the top ten take under 30%. This clonotype was obtained from a man aged 55 to 70 with acute or convalescent COVID-19. The rearrangement links TRBV7-8 to TRBJ1-5, with 7 bases lining up with TRBD1. The sample taken for sequencing was peripheral blood. The chain's CDR3 is CASSPGGPPRTPQHF. The CDR3 nucleotides are TGTGCCAGCAGCCCAGGGGGGCCCCCGAGGACGCCCCAGCATTTT.